Described below is a single T cell receptor beta chain sequence and its context. Its specific antigen is unknown. Within one base of it there is no much larger clone, and no base qualities were kept. TCRbeta CDR3 regions were amplified from genomic DNA by means of the immunoSEQ Assay, a bias-controlled multiplex PCR. The original pipeline was this. The number of nucleated cells in each sample was estimated from the amplification of reference gene primers within the assay. To quantify the absolute abundance of each unique TCRbeta CDR3 rearrangement, sequence reads were collapsed and filtered. For each sample, productive Simpson clonality was calculated as the square root of Simpson's diversity index over productive rearrangements. TCRdb limited this immuneACCESS table to in-frame rearrangements with V and J called. A share of clones is missing; checked studies link under half to unresolved V genes, and the rest is unexplained. That table furnishes V, J and clone size, whereas the DNA furnished D and trimming. This sample lists about 250,000 clones; about 86% were detected once. The ten top clones hold over 7.5% of the sample.

The data are from a study of blood T cell repertoires in COVID-19 (dated by TCRdb to between 2020 and 2021). About the investigation overall: Samples from collaborators originated in the United States, Italy and Spain and spanned both the acute and convalescent phases of COVID-19. A freely available public database, intended as a resource for researchers studying the immune response to SARS-CoV-2, is where the repertoires were released. Sample metadata almost always included a de-identified subject ID, COVID-19 status, age in years and sex. Deeply sampled blood TCRbeta repertoires from subjects exposed to, actively infected with, or recovered from COVID-19 were included in the dataset. The material from the prospective study consisted of cDNA or gDNA derived from T cells, B-cell-depleted T cells, or PBMCs. HLA class I and class II types, where available, came from metadata supplied by the sample provider rather than from assay-based typing. The samples were drawn from two sources: the first 160 participants of the ongoing ImmuneRACE study, and over 1,000 subjects contributed by 6 global collaborators.

The collaborating institutions used their own protocols to collect whole blood in K2EDTA tubes. For TCRbeta analysis, collaborators shipped samples in one of three forms: frozen whole blood, isolated PBMCs, or DNA extracted from either of those sample types. The study at large found these results: Clinical and demographic metadata were provided uncurated, with the amount varying by source and participant.

Sequences MNHEY (CDR1) and SVGAGI (CDR2) are obtained from the germline V gene. V loses 4 bases at its end and J loses 1 base; junction bases beyond the gene matches: 7. Reading from cysteine to phenylalanine, the CDR3 counts 16 amino acids. The kept DNA is CDR3 alone, 48 bases in frame from the first base. This receptor chain uses TRBV6-5 and TRBJ2-3; the junction holds 8 bases that match TRBD2. This receptor was identified in a man older than 75 with acute or convalescent COVID-19. Specimen: peripheral blood. The DNA reads TGTGCCAGCAGTTCCCGGGAGGGCCGGGGCACAGATACGCAGTATTTT. The resulting protein is CASSSREGRGTDTQYF.